One and the same sample provided the 10 T cell receptor beta chains below, sequenced in a study of blood T cell repertoires in COVID-19. The method was immunoSEQ multiplex PCR; TCRdb's version includes in-frame clones alone and lacks a portion of them. The sample lists approximately 170,000 clones, approximately 87% seen once, with approximately 3.3% in the top ten. Sample: peripheral blood. The receptors originated from a man aged 18 to 29 with active or convalescent COVID-19.

This chain joins TRBV5-5 and TRBJ2-4, with 9 bases identical to TRBD1. Trimming at V came to 2 bases and at J to 1 base, leaving 4 bases not matched to a gene. This CDR3 region has 16 residues. Germline loops: CDR1 SGHKS, CDR2 YYEKEE (reference sequence). CDR3 amino acids: CASSFSGTGAKNIQYF. The CDR3 DNA is TGTGCCAGCAGCTTTTCAGGGACAGGGGCCAAAAACATTCAGTACTTC. The whole variable domain, remainder taken from reference TRBV5-5 and TRBJ2-4, is DAGVTQSPTHLIKTRGQQVTLRCSPISGHKSVSWYQQVLGQGPQFIFQYYEKEERGRGNFPDRFSARQFPNYSSELNVNALLLGDSALYLCASSFSGTGAKNIQYFGAGTRLSVL.

The chain is built from TRBV15 and TRBJ1-1; TRBD1 aligns across 7 bases. The germline V gene encodes CDR1 LNHNV and CDR2 YYDKDF (reference sequence). Trimming removed 4 bases from V and 3 bases from J; junction bases left unmatched: 8. CDR3 length equals 15 residues. Here the CDR3 DNA reads TGTGCCACCAGCACGATGGACAGGCCCGACACTGAAGCTTTCTTT. This sequence encodes CATSTMDRPDTEAFF. Using reference TRBV15 and TRBJ1-1 for the parts outside the CDR3, the full variable domain is DAMVIQNPRYQVTQFGKPVTLSCSQTLNHNVMYWYQQKSSQAPKLLFHYYDKDFNNEADTPDNFQSRRPNTSFCFLDIRSPGLGDTAMYLCATSTMDRPDTEAFFGQGTRLTVV.

The chain employs TRBV6-1 and TRBJ2-7; 7 positions match TRBD2. V was clipped by 0 bases and J by 4 bases; unmatched bases: 6. The length of the CDR3 is 15 residues. Germline V CDR1 and CDR2: MNHNS, SASEGT. Written as DNA, the CDR3 is TGTGCCAGCAGTGAAGCGCGGGGGATCGTGTACGAGCAGTACGTC. This encodes CASSEARGIVYEQYV.

This clone came up once. The chain links TRBV11-2 to TRBJ1-1; 9 bases are a match to TRBD1. J was trimmed by 10 bases and V by 5 bases; bases with no gene match: 11. Germline CDR1 SGHAT, CDR2 FQNNGV. This CDR3 region has 14 residues. CDR3 in DNA: TGTGCCAGCAGCGTAATACAGGGGGCCCGAAGAGCTTTCTTT. This translates into CASSVIQGARRAFF.

A few counts support this clone. The V gene is TRBV21-1, the J gene TRBJ1-1. TRBV21-1 is a recognized pseudogene. The CDR3 runs 16 residues. The CDR3 reads CASSKARVGPNTEAFF. The CDR3, as DNA: TGTGCCAGCAGCAAAGCGAGGGTAGGGCCCAACACTGAAGCTTTCTTT.

This clone has just a few counts. The chain employs TRBV5-6 and TRBJ1-6, with 8 bases lining up with TRBD1. From germline, CDR1 is SGHDT and CDR2 YYEEEE. V dropped 0 bases and J dropped 7; count of bases not matched to a gene: 15. The CDR3 contains 19 residues. The CDR3 sequence: CASSLGAGGAFPLNSPLHF. For the CDR3, the DNA is TGTGCCAGCAGCTTGGGAGCAGGGGGCGCGTTCCCCCTCAATTCACCCCTCCACTTT.

This clone appeared a few times. The V gene is TRBV19, the J gene TRBJ1-2; D may be TRBD1 (5 bases). Germline assignment: CDR1 LNHDA and CDR2 SQIVND (reference sequence). Trimming shortened V by 7 bases and J by 5 bases, and 14 bases separated the two germline ends. This CDR3 contains 13 residues. Here the CDR3 reads CASTPGFGYGYTF. In DNA, the CDR3 is TGTGCCAGTACCCCAGGGTTCGGATATGGCTACACCTTC.

The J gene is TRBJ1-3, the V gene TRBV7-2; possibly TRBD1 for D (5 bases). V lost 3 bases to trimming and J lost 2 bases, with 14 bases between them. Germline V gene data show CDR1 as SGHTA and CDR2 as FQGNSA. CDR3 length: 16 amino acids. CDR3 sequence (DNA): TGTGCCAGCAGCTTGGGGCAGGTCAAAGCTGGAAACACCATATATTTT. Translated, it gives CASSLGQVKAGNTIYF.

The chain carries TRBV12-5 and TRBJ2-1, with 11 bases fitting TRBD2. Trimming cost V 3 bases and J 7 bases; bases outside gene matches: 2. This CDR3 contains 14 residues. Germline CDR1 and CDR2: LGHNT and FRNRAP. The CDR3 DNA follows: TGTGCTAGTGGTTTCCGGACTAGCGGGAATGAGCAGTTCTTC. It is translated as CASGFRTSGNEQFF.

The genes are TRBV7-9 and TRBJ2-5, with D uncertain. Germline CDR1 SEHNR, CDR2 FQNEAQ (reference sequence). The CDR3 is made up of 13 amino acids. Trimming cost V 1 base and J 4 bases, with 7 bases left between them. The CDR3 DNA follows: TGTGCCAGCAGCTTAGATCTCCGAGAGACCCAGTACTTC. Translating gives CASSLDLRETQYF.